This T cell receptor beta chain is from a study of tumour-infiltrating T cells in Burkitt lymphoma. About the study: Repertoire clonality predicted overall and progression-free survival.

Germline values: CDR1 KGHSH, CDR2 LQKENI. This CDR3 contains 16 residues. V was pared by 2 bases and J by 6 bases, with 9 bases of the junction left unmatched. Using immunoSEQ multiplex PCR, the repertoire was profiled, and TCRdb retains in-frame clones only, with some absent. The sample yields about 13,000 clones, about 85% seen once. The chain links TRBV18 to TRBJ1-3; 8 bases are a match to TRBD1. The clonotype originates from a human donor with diffuse large B-cell lymphoma. The material sequenced was tumor tissue. The CDR3 DNA follows: TGTGCCAGCTCACCAATCGCAGGGGGCAAGCAAAACACCATATATTTT. Translated, it gives CASSPIAGGKQNTIYF.